What follows is one T cell receptor beta chain and its context. It lacks a known antigen. One base away there is no much larger clone; base qualities are not given. Relative to germline, V is 6 bases shorter and J is 7 bases shorter, with 16 bases between their ends. From cysteine to phenylalanine, the CDR3 is 15 amino acids long. This entry keeps only the CDR3 DNA: 45 bases, framed from base 1. Sequences LNHDA (CDR1) and SQIVND (CDR2) are obtained from the germline V gene (reference sequence). Library creation used the immunoSEQ multiplex PCR assay. TCRdb's version of the immuneACCESS table is confined to in-frame rearrangements and falls short of the full clone set. An unresolved V gene accounts for under half of the shortfall where checked; the remainder is of unknown origin. Within this sample are roughly 63,000 clones, with 90% of them counted one time only. The biggest ten clones account for more than 2% of the sample.

This specimen belongs to a study of T cell changes during pregnancy in multiple sclerosis (dated by TCRdb to the late 2010s). About the full investigation: The study examined how the T cell repertoire changed over the course of pregnancy in women with multiple sclerosis.

Recombination connected TRBV19 to TRBJ1-6, with the D gene uncertain. This sequence originates from a female donor in good health, enrolled as a control in a pregnancy study. The material was peripheral blood, obtained in the second trimester of pregnancy. This receptor has the CDR3 CASSLQLIGNSPLHF. The DNA sequence follows: TGTGCCAGTAGCCTACAGTTAATCGGAAATTCACCCCTCCACTTT.